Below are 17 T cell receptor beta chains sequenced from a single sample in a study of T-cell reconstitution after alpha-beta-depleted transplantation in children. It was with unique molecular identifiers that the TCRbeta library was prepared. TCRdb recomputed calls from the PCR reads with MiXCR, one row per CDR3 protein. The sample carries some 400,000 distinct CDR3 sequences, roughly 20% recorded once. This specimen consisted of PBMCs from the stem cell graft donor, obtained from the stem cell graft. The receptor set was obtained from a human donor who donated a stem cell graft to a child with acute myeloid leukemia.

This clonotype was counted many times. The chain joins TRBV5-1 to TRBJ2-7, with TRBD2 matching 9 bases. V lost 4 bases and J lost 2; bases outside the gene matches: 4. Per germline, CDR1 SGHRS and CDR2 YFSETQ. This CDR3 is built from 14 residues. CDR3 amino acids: CASSRAGGAYEQYF. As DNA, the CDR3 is TGCGCCAGCAGCCGAGCGGGAGGTGCCTACGAGCAGTACTTC.

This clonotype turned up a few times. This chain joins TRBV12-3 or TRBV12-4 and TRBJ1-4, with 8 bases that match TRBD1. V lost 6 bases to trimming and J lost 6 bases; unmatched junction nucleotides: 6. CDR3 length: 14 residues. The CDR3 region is CASRPGQEDEKLFF. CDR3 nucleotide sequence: TGTGCCAGCAGGCCGGGACAGGAGGATGAAAAACTGTTTTTT.

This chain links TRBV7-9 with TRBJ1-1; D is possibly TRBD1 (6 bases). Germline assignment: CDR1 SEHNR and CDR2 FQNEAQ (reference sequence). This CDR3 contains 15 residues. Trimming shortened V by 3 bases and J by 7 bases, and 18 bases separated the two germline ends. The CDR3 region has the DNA TGTGCCAGCAGCTTCCCGGGGGCGGAGGACTTTGAAGCTTTCTTT. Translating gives CASSFPGAEDFEAFF.

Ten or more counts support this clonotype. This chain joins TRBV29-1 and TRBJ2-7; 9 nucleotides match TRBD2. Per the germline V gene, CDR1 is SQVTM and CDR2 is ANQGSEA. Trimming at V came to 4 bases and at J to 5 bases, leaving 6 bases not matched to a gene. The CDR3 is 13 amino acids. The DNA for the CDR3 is TGCAGCGTTGTCCTAGCGGGGCTCCACGAGCAGTACTTC. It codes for CSVVLAGLHEQYF.

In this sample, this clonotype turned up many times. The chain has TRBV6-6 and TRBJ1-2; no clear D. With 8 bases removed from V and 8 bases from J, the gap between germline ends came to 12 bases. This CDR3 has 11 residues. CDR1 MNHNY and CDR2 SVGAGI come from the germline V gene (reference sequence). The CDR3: CASSPLGGYTF. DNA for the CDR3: TGTGCCAGCTCTCCTCTCGGAGGCTACACCTTC.

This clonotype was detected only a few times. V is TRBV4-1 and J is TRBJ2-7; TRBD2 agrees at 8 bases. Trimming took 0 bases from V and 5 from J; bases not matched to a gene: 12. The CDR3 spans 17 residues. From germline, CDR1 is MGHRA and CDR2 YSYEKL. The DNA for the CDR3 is TGCGCCAGCAGCCAAGAAGGGGCCAGCGGGAGTCGTGACGAGCAGTACTTC. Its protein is CASSQEGASGSRDEQYF.

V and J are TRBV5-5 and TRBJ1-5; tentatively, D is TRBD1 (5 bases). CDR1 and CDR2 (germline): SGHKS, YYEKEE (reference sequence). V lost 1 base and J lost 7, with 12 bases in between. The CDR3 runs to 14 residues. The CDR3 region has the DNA TGTGCCAGCAGCTTGTATGGCAGGGAACAGCCCCAGCATTTT. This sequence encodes CASSLYGREQPQHF. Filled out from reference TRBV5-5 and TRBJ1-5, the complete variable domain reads DAGVTQSPTHLIKTRGQQVTLRCSPISGHKSVSWYQQVLGQGPQFIFQYYEKEERGRGNFPDRFSARQFPNYSSELNVNALLLGDSALYLCASSLYGREQPQHFGDGTRLSIL.

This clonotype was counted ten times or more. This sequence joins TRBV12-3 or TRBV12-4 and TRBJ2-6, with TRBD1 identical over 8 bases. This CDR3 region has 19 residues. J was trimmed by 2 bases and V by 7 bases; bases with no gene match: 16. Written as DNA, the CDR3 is TGTGCCAGCACCTCAAGGGGGACAGGTCTTATCCCTGGGGCCAACGTCCTGACTTTC. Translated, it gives CASTSRGTGLIPGANVLTF.

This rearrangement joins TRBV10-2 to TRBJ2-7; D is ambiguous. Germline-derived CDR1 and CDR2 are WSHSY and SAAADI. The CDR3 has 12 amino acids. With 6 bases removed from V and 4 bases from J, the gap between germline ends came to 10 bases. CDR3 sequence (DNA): TGCGCCAGCAGGGTCGGGCATTACGAGCAGTACTTC. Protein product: CASRVGHYEQYF.

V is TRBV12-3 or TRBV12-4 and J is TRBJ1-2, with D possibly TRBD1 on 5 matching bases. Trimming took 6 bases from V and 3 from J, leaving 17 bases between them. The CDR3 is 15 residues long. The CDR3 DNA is TGTGCCAGCAGCCCCGATCGAGGGGACTACTATGGCTACACCTTC. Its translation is CASSPDRGDYYGYTF.

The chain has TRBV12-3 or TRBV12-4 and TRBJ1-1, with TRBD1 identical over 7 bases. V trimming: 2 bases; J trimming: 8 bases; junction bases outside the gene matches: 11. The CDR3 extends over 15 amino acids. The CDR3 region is CASSLSRGIKGEAFF. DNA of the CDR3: TGTGCCAGCAGTTTAAGCAGGGGGATCAAAGGGGAAGCTTTCTTT.

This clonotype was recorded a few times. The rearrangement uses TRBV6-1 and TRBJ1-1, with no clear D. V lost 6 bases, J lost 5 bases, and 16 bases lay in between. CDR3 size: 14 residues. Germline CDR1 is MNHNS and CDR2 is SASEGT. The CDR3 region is CASRNRGEWTEAFF. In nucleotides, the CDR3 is TGTGCCAGCAGAAACCGGGGAGAATGGACTGAAGCTTTCTTT.

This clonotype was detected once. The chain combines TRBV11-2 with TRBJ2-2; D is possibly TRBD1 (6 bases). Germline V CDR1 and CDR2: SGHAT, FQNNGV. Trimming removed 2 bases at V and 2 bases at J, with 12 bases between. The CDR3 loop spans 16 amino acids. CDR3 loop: CASSLPGTTNTGELFF. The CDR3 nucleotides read TGTGCCAGCAGCTTACCTGGGACAACAAACACCGGGGAGCTGTTTTTT.

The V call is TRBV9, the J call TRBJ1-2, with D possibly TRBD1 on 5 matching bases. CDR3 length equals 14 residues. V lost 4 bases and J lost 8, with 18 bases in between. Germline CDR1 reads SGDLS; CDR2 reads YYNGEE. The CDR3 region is CASSSGGAAEGYTF. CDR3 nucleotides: TGTGCCAGCAGCTCTGGGGGAGCAGCAGAGGGCTACACCTTC.

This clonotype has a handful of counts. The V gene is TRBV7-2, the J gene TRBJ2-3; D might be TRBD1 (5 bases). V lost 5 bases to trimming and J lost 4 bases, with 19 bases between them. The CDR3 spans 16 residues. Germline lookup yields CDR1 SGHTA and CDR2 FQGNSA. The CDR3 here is CASSQIKGQGPDTQYF. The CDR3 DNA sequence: TGTGCCAGCAGCCAAATTAAAGGCCAGGGCCCAGATACGCAGTATTTT.

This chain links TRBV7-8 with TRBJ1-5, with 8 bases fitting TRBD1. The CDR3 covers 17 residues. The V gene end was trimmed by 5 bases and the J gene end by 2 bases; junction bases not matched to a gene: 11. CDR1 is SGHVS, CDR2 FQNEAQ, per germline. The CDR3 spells CASSPRTGFFGNQPQHF. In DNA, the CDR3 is TGTGCCAGCAGCCCAAGGACAGGGTTTTTTGGCAATCAGCCCCAGCATTTT.

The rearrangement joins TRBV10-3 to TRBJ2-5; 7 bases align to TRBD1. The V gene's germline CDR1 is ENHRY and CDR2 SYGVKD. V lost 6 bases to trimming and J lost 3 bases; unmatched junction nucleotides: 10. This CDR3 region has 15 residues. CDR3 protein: CAISRDPGQEETQYF. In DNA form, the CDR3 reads TGTGCCATCAGCCGAGACCCAGGACAGGAAGAGACCCAGTACTTC.